One and the same sample provided the 17 T cell receptor beta chains below, sequenced in a study of graft-versus-host responses after intestinal transplantation. Libraries were prepared by immunoSEQ multiplex PCR; TCRdb keeps only in-frame clonotypes and omits some of them. Of more than 8,000 clones detected, roughly 90% appear once; the ten largest clones hold around 1.4%. The specimen comprised PBMCs, sampled approximately 32 days after intestinal transplant. These receptors all stem from a human patient who received an intestinal transplant, so some T cells may come from the graft donor.

V usage is TRBV4-1 and J usage is TRBJ2-7; 13 bases are a match to TRBD2. V lost 3 bases, J lost 2 bases, and 10 bases stayed unmatched. This CDR3 has 18 residues. Germline loops: CDR1 MGHRA, CDR2 YSYEKL. The CDR3 sequence: CASSHQPTTSGGAYEQYF. Written as DNA, the CDR3 is TGCGCCAGCAGCCACCAACCGACCACTAGCGGGGGGGCCTACGAGCAGTACTTC.

This chain joins TRBV25-1 and TRBJ2-2; a weak D match, TRBD1 (5 bases). The CDR3 totals 13 residues. Trimming left V 3 bases short and J 3 bases short, with 5 bases between. Germline V lookup: CDR1 MGHDK, CDR2 SYGVNS. CDR3: CASSDRDTGELFF. The DNA of the CDR3 is TGTGCCAGCAGTGACAGGGACACCGGGGAGCTGTTTTTT.

The chain recombines TRBV7-8 with TRBJ2-1; D possibly corresponds to TRBD1 (6 bases). The CDR3 has 14 amino acids. The germline CDR1 and CDR2 sequences are SGHVS and FQNEAQ. With 5 bases removed from V and 1 base from J, the gap between germline ends came to 9 bases. The CDR3 region is CASSQDSSYNEQFF. CDR3 nucleotide sequence: TGTGCCAGCAGCCAGGACAGTTCCTACAATGAGCAGTTCTTC.

The chain is built from TRBV29-1 and TRBJ2-7, with 10 bases identical to TRBD1. The V gene's germline CDR1 is SQVTM and CDR2 ANQGSEA. The trim removed 7 bases at V and 1 base at J, leaving 4 bases unmatched. The length of the CDR3 is 13 residues. The DNA for the CDR3 is TGCAGCGGTGGGACAGGGGAATCCTACGAGCAGTACTTC. This codes for CSGGTGESYEQYF.

The CDR3 reads CASSPITEAFF. CDR3 coding DNA: TGTGCCAGCAGCCCGATCACTGAAGCTTTCTTT. The chain employs TRBV7-2 and TRBJ1-1; D call uncertain. Trimming took 5 bases from V and 4 from J, leaving 5 bases between them. The CDR3 length is 11 residues. CDR1 and CDR2 (germline): SGHTA, FQGNSA. Full variable domain (outside the CDR3, taken from reference TRBV7-2 and TRBJ1-1): GAGVSQSPSNKVTEKGKDVELRCDPISGHTALYWYRQSLGQGLEFLIYFQGNSAPDKSGLPSDRFSAERTGGSVSTLTIQRTQQEDSAVYLCASSPITEAFFGQGTRLTVV.

The chain employs TRBV27 and TRBJ2-6; D remains ambiguous. CDR1 is MNHEY, CDR2 SMNVEV, per germline (reference sequence). Trimming left V 0 bases short and J 4 bases short, with 4 bases between. The CDR3 spans 14 residues. CDR3 sequence: CASSLSAGANVLTF. The CDR3 DNA sequence: TGTGCCAGCAGTTTATCGGCGGGGGCCAACGTCCTGACTTTC.

CDR3 in amino acids: CASSHYETQYF. DNA of the CDR3: TGCGCCAGCAGCCATTACGAGACCCAGTACTTC. The chain links TRBV4-1 to TRBJ2-5; unclear D gene. CDR1 is MGHRA, CDR2 YSYEKL, per germline. The length of the CDR3 is 11 residues. Trimming cost V 3 bases and J 5 bases, with 4 bases left between them.

The V gene is TRBV7-9, the J gene TRBJ2-1; unclear D gene. Germline CDR1 and CDR2: SEHNR and FQNEAQ (reference sequence). CDR3 length: 14 residues. V gave up 1 base and J gave up 4 bases, with 8 bases separating them. The CDR3 nucleotides read TGTGCCAGCAGCTTAGGGAACATTTACAATGAGCAGTTCTTC. It encodes CASSLGNIYNEQFF.

J is TRBJ1-2 and V is TRBV11-2; no firm D call. Trimming stripped 5 bases from V and 4 bases from J, with 11 bases between. The CDR3 is 13 residues long. Per the germline V gene, CDR1 is SGHAT and CDR2 is FQNNGV. The CDR3 here is CASSRLGSYGYTF. The CDR3 DNA follows: TGTGCCAGCAGCCGACTGGGTTCCTATGGCTACACCTTC.

V usage is TRBV9 and J usage is TRBJ2-1, with 11 nucleotides matching TRBD1. This CDR3 has 17 residues. CDR1 is SGDLS, CDR2 YYNGEE, per germline. Trimming at V came to 4 bases and at J to 4 bases, leaving 10 bases not matched to a gene. CDR3 loop: CASSPLPGQGDYNEQFF. CDR3 bases: TGTGCCAGCAGCCCCCTTCCGGGACAGGGGGATTACAATGAGCAGTTCTTC.

J is TRBJ2-7 and V is TRBV18; D call uncertain. The CDR3 extends over 12 amino acids. The ends were cut back, 4 bases at V and 2 bases at J, with 6 bases in the middle. Per the germline V gene, CDR1 is KGHSH and CDR2 is LQKENI. The CDR3 sequence is CASSLPPYEQYF. CDR3 DNA sequence: TGTGCCAGCTCACTTCCACCCTACGAGCAGTACTTC.

The gene calls are TRBV6-9 and TRBJ2-7; 9 nucleotides agree with TRBD2. The CDR3 has 15 amino acids. Germline trimming cut 4 bases from V and 4 bases from J; bases unmatched to any gene: 8. Germline CDR1 reads MNHGY; CDR2 reads SVAAGI. The CDR3 nucleotides read TGTGCCAGCAGTTCCGTAGCGGGGGTGATATACGAGCAGTACTTC. Translation: CASSSVAGVIYEQYF.

The chain has TRBV30 and TRBJ1-3, with no clear D. V dropped 2 bases and J dropped 4 bases, with 3 bases sitting between them. This CDR3 is 11 amino acids long. Looked up from germline, CDR1 is GTSNPN and CDR2 is SVGIG (reference sequence). This CDR3 is CAWSRGNTIYF. DNA for the CDR3: TGTGCCTGGAGTAGGGGAAACACCATATATTTT.

The chain uses TRBV7-9 and TRBJ2-7; possible D gene TRBD1, 6 bases. This CDR3 is 15 amino acids long. Germline V gives CDR1 SEHNR, CDR2 FQNEAQ (reference sequence). V dropped 6 bases and J dropped 2 bases, with 17 bases sitting between them. The chain's CDR3 is CASSNWAGDPYEQYF. Here the CDR3 DNA reads TGTGCCAGCAGTAACTGGGCAGGGGACCCCTACGAGCAGTACTTC.

This chain links TRBV10-3 with TRBJ2-2; D not resolved. Germline V gene data show CDR1 as ENHRY and CDR2 as SYGVKD. V lost 8 bases to trimming and J lost 5 bases, with 9 bases between them. This CDR3 contains 12 residues. The CDR3 sequence: CAIVAETGELFF. The DNA of the CDR3 is TGTGCCATCGTGGCGGAGACCGGGGAGCTGTTTTTT.

J is TRBJ2-1 and V is TRBV27; a weak D match, TRBD2 (6 bases). This CDR3 comprises 12 residues. From germline, CDR1 is MNHEY and CDR2 SMNVEV (reference sequence). V was shortened by 8 bases and J by 6 bases, with 11 bases between the two germline ends. The CDR3, as DNA: TGTGCCAGCGATAGCGGCTCCAATGAGCAGTTCTTC. This translates into CASDSGSNEQFF.

The genes are TRBV6-1 and TRBJ2-3; D may match TRBD1 or TRBD2 (5 bases each). V was cut by 1 base and J by 6 bases, with 14 bases left in between. The CDR3 length is 15 residues. Germline assignment: CDR1 MNHNS and CDR2 SASEGT. The CDR3 here is CASSEGDPPGDTQYF. The CDR3 region has the DNA TGTGCCAGCAGTGAAGGGGACCCCCCGGGGGATACGCAGTATTTT.